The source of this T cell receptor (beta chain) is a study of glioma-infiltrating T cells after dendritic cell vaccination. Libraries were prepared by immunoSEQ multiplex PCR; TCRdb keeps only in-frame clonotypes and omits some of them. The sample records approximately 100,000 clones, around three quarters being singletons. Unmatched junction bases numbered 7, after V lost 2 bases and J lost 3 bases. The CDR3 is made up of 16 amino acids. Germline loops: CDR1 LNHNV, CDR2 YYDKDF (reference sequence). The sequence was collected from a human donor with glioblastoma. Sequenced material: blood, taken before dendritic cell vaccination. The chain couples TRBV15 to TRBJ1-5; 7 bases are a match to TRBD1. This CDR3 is CATSRSRQGLNQPQHF. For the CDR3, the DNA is TGTGCCACCAGCAGATCCAGACAGGGACTCAATCAGCCCCAGCATTTT.